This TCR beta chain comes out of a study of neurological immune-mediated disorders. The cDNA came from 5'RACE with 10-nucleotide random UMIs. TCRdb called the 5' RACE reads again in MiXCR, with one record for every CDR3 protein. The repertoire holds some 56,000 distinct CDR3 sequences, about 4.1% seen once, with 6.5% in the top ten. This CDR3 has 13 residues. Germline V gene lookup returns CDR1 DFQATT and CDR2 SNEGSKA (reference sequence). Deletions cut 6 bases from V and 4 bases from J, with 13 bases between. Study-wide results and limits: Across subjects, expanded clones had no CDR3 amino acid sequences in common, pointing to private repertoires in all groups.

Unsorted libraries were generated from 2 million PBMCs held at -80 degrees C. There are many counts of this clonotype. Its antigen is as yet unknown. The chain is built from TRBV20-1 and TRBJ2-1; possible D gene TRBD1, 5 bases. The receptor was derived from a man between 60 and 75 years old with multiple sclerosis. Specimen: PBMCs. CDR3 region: CSASGKRYNEQFF. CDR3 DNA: TGCAGTGCCTCAGGGAAGAGGTACAATGAGCAGTTCTTC.